A single sample is the source of the 8 T cell receptor beta chains below, sequenced in a study of T-cell reconstitution after alpha-beta-depleted transplantation in children. The authors prepared the TCRbeta library with unique molecular identifiers. In TCRdb, the PCR reads were re-called with MiXCR into one record per CDR3 protein. The repertoire holds hundreds of thousands of distinct CDR3 sequences, with about an eighth as singletons. This specimen consisted of PBMCs, obtained before TCRalphabeta/CD19-depleted stem cell transplant. The receptors originated from a girl aged 2 to 9 with congenital amegakaryocytic thrombocytopenia, due to receive a stem cell transplant.

Only a few counts were recorded for this clonotype. CDR3 sequence: CASSVEAFGNEQFF. CDR3 sequence (DNA): TGTGCCAGCAGCGTAGAGGCGTTTGGCAATGAGCAGTTCTTC. J is TRBJ2-1 and V is TRBV9; D is uncertain. The V gene's germline CDR1 is SGDLS and CDR2 YYNGEE. The V end lost 0 bases, the J end lost 6 bases, and 10 bases lay between the germline ends. The CDR3 contains 14 residues.

This clonotype has only a few counts. This chain uses TRBV6-1 with TRBJ2-5; 8 bases map to TRBD1. CDR1 and CDR2 (germline): MNHNS, SASEGT. Trimming removed 6 bases from V and 1 base from J; junction bases left unmatched: 4. The CDR3 has 14 residues. CDR3 nucleotide sequence: TGTGCCAGCAGGGACAGGGCCACCCAAGAGACCCAGTACTTC. This gives the protein CASRDRATQETQYF.

This sequence joins TRBV5-1 and TRBJ2-5; 8 bases match TRBD2. The germline gives CDR1 SGHRS, CDR2 YFSETQ. CDR3 length: 14 amino acids. Trimming took 4 bases from V and 5 from J; bases not matched to a gene: 7. The CDR3 DNA reads as TGCGCCAGCAGCCCAGGACTAGCCTCGGAGACCCAGTACTTC. Translated: CASSPGLASETQYF.

The rearrangement links TRBV24-1 to TRBJ2-2, with 7 bases that match TRBD1. The V gene's germline CDR1 is KGHDR and CDR2 SFDVKD. This CDR3 has 18 amino acids. Trimming cost V 0 bases and J 5 bases; bases outside gene matches: 11. The CDR3 region has the DNA TGTGCCACCAGTGATTTGCCCCCAAGGACAGGCAAAACCGGGGAGCTGTTTTTT. Translated, it gives CATSDLPPRTGKTGELFF.

Ten or more counts support this clonotype. The V call is TRBV27, the J call TRBJ2-7, with D perhaps being TRBD1 or TRBD2 (5 bases each). The CDR3 runs to 13 residues. With 5 bases removed from V and 4 bases from J, the gap between germline ends came to 12 bases. In germline, CDR1 is MNHEY, CDR2 SMNVEV (reference sequence). This CDR3 reads CASSTRDGYEQYF. The CDR3 coding sequence is TGTGCCAGCAGTACCCGGGACGGATACGAGCAGTACTTC.

This clonotype was counted between two and nine times. The CDR3 carries no conserved terminal phenylalanine or tryptophan, so it likely arises from a read error. The DNA is omitted, as the CDR3 cannot be located on it reliably, and the CDR3 follows TCRdb's listing. V and J are TRBV2 and TRBJ2-1; whether TRBD2, the table's D call, matches the DNA was not checked. CDR1 and CDR2 from the germline V gene are SNHLY and FYNNEI. The CDR3 is 13 amino acids in total, end residues counted. CDR3 in amino acids: CASSELLLREQGI.

V is TRBV20-1 and J is TRBJ2-3, with TRBD1 matching 7 bases. CDR1 is DFQATT, CDR2 SNEGSKA, per germline (reference sequence). Trimming took 0 bases from V and 1 from J; bases not matched to a gene: 4. The CDR3 extends over 15 amino acids. The CDR3 DNA follows: TGCAGTGCTAGAGATAGGGGGCCGGGCACAGATACGCAGTATTTT. Translation: CSARDRGPGTDTQYF.

The J gene is TRBJ1-1, the V gene TRBV3-1; unclear D gene. V was pared by 4 bases and J by 1 base, with 10 bases between. Germline values: CDR1 LGHDT, CDR2 YNNKEL (reference sequence). CDR3 size: 14 residues. The CDR3 nucleotides are TGTGCCAGCAGCCGGGCCAGCTCGAACACTGAAGCTTTCTTT. Its translation is CASSRASSNTEAFF.